These 24 T cell receptor beta chains were all obtained from the same sample, sequenced in a study of blood T cell repertoires in COVID-19. This table comes from immunoSEQ multiplex PCR, and its TCRdb copy is limited to in-frame clones, with some not included. The data contain 180,000 or so clones, about 76% of them singletons. Sequencing was carried out using peripheral blood. These receptors all come from a woman aged 45-60 years with active or convalescent COVID-19.

This chain joins TRBV6-1 and TRBJ2-7; D perhaps matches TRBD2 (6 bases). Germline V lookup: CDR1 MNHNS, CDR2 SASEGT. Trimming pared 1 base from V and 2 bases from J, leaving 9 bases between. This CDR3 spans 14 amino acids. CDR3 coding DNA: TGTGCCAGCAGTGAAGAAGCGGGCACCTACGAGCAGTACTTC. Residues: CASSEEAGTYEQYF.

There are a few counts of this clone. The rearrangement uses TRBV21-1 and TRBJ1-5; the table gives TRBD1 as D, unverified against the DNA. TRBV21-1 is labeled a pseudogene. The CDR3 contains 19 residues. As DNA, the CDR3 is TGTGCCCCAGCAGCGAGAACCGGGACAGGAGATACACACAATCAGCCCCAGCATTTT. Amino acid sequence: CAPAARTGTGDTHNQPQHF.

The chain is built from TRBV27 and TRBJ1-1; the match to TRBD1 covers 9 bases. The CDR3 covers 21 residues. Germline CDR1 and CDR2: MNHEY and SMNVEV (reference sequence). With 6 bases clipped from V and 3 bases from J, the junction kept 26 bases outside the gene matches. The CDR3 reads CASSLTHRGQGGPNLDTEAFF. As DNA, the CDR3 is TGTGCCAGCAGCCTCACCCACAGGGGGCAGGGAGGACCCAACCTCGACACTGAAGCTTTCTTT.

This clone was counted a single time. V gene TRBV30 combines with J gene TRBJ1-1, with D hard to call. The length of the CDR3 is 15 residues. The V gene lost 1 base and the J gene lost 4 bases, with 16 bases spanning the gap. The V gene's germline CDR1 is GTSNPN and CDR2 SVGIG (reference sequence). The CDR3 DNA reads as TGTGCCTGGAGTGGGTTATACGGGGAAGGCACTGAAGCTTTCTTT. Its protein product is CAWSGLYGEGTEAFF.

This clone was found once. The V and J genes are TRBV7-2 and TRBJ2-3; TRBD2 matches at 9 bases. Germline lookup yields CDR1 SGHTA and CDR2 FQGNSA. The CDR3 is 15 amino acids. V trimming: 3 bases; J trimming: 3 bases; junction bases outside the gene matches: 4. CDR3 sequence (DNA): TGTGCCAGCAGCTTTACCGCGGGAGGGACAGATACGCAGTATTTT. Translated, it gives CASSFTAGGTDTQYF.

The chain joins TRBV6-5 to TRBJ2-1, with D perhaps matching TRBD1 (6 bases). This CDR3 contains 12 residues. V lost 5 bases, J lost 13 bases, and 15 bases lay in between. The germline CDR1 and CDR2 sequences are MNHEY and SVGAGI. The CDR3 loop reads CASSLRGISQFF. In DNA, the CDR3 is TGTGCCAGCAGTCTCAGGGGTATTTCACAGTTCTTC.

The V gene is TRBV4-2, the J gene TRBJ2-1, with a weak D call TRBD2 (5 bases). Germline V gene data show CDR1 as LGHNA and CDR2 as YNFKEQ. V lost 1 base and J 4 bases, leaving 14 bases between the germline ends. The CDR3 runs 16 residues. The chain's CDR3 is CASSQGQLEAYNEQFF. CDR3 nucleotides: TGTGCCAGCAGCCAAGGTCAACTAGAAGCGTACAATGAGCAGTTCTTC.

This chain joins TRBV9 and TRBJ2-5, with 8 bases that match TRBD1. V shed 0 bases, J shed 2 bases, and the junction held 6 bases outside the gene matches. The CDR3 runs to 16 residues. Per the germline V gene, CDR1 is SGDLS and CDR2 is YYNGEE. The CDR3 nucleotides are TGTGCCAGCAGCGTAGGATCCAGGGGGCGGCAAGAGACCCAGTACTTC. It codes for CASSVGSRGRQETQYF.

This clone was observed a handful of times. The gene calls are TRBV2 and TRBJ2-1; D unclear. The CDR3 is 12 amino acids. Looked up from germline, CDR1 is SNHLY and CDR2 is FYNNEI. Trimming left V 7 bases short and J 5 bases short, with 9 bases between. CDR3: CASKARNNEQFF. CDR3 in DNA: TGTGCCAGCAAGGCCAGGAACAATGAGCAGTTCTTC. Combining the CDR3 with reference TRBV2 and TRBJ2-1 gives the whole variable domain EPEVTQTPSHQVTQMGQEVILRCVPISNHLYFYWYRQILGQKVEFLVSFYNNEISEKSEIFDDQFSVERPDGSNFTLKIRSTKLEDSAMYFCASKARNNEQFFGPGTRLTVL.

This chain uses TRBV19 with TRBJ2-7, with D maybe TRBD1 (5 bases). The ends were cut back, 1 base at V and 1 base at J, with 8 bases in the middle. Germline loops: CDR1 LNHDA, CDR2 SQIVND (reference sequence). The CDR3 is 14 amino acids. The CDR3: CASSIGWTSYEQYF. Written as DNA, the CDR3 is TGTGCCAGTAGTATAGGGTGGACATCCTACGAGCAGTACTTC.

This clone was observed a handful of times. This chain uses TRBV14 with TRBJ1-2, with 9 bases identical to TRBD1. The germline V gene encodes CDR1 SGHDN and CDR2 FVKESK. V dropped 1 base and J dropped 7; count of bases not matched to a gene: 7. CDR3 length: 15 residues. In DNA, the CDR3 is TGTGCCAGCAGCCAAGTACAGGGGGCGAGAGGTGGCTACACCTTC. Protein product: CASSQVQGARGGYTF.

This clone was seen a few times. V gene TRBV24-1 combines with J gene TRBJ2-1; the match to TRBD2 covers 7 bases. The V segment lost 3 bases and the J segment 4 bases; nucleotides outside the gene matches: 5. Germline V gene sequence: CDR1 KGHDR, CDR2 SFDVKD. The CDR3 runs 15 residues. The CDR3 loop reads CATSDKRGLYNEQFF. Written as DNA, the CDR3 is TGTGCCACCAGTGATAAGCGGGGACTATACAATGAGCAGTTCTTC.

The rearrangement links TRBV7-9 to TRBJ2-3; 14 nucleotides match TRBD2. Germline-derived CDR1 and CDR2 are SEHNR and FQNEAQ (reference sequence). V trimming: 6 bases; J trimming: 2 bases; junction bases outside the gene matches: 7. The CDR3 totals 17 residues. CDR3 in DNA: TGTGCCAGCAGTCGCGGGACTAGCGGGAGCTACACAGATACGCAGTATTTT. Protein: CASSRGTSGSYTDTQYF.

This clone was counted only a few times. The chain has TRBV6-1 and TRBJ1-5; D is unclear. Trimming cost V 0 bases and J 0 bases, with 9 bases left between them. The CDR3 loop spans 16 amino acids. Germline V lookup: CDR1 MNHNS, CDR2 SASEGT. In DNA form, the CDR3 reads TGTGCCAGCAGTGAAGCTCGTTTCTATAGCAATCAGCCCCAGCATTTT. Translated: CASSEARFYSNQPQHF.

The chain couples TRBV19 to TRBJ1-2, with D hard to call. The length of the CDR3 is 12 residues. Germline V lookup: CDR1 LNHDA, CDR2 SQIVND (reference sequence). Trimming stripped 6 bases from V and 10 bases from J, with 15 bases between. The CDR3 loop reads CASSYLKATYTF. CDR3 DNA sequence: TGTGCCAGTAGCTACTTGAAAGCGACCTACACCTTC.

The rearrangement links TRBV11-3 to TRBJ2-1; TRBD1 is a possible D gene (5 bases). Between the trimmed V and J ends, which lost 4 bases and 0 bases, there was a span of 16 bases. This CDR3 spans 17 amino acids. Germline V lookup: CDR1 SGHNT, CDR2 YENEEA. CDR3 in DNA: TGTGCCAGCAGCTCCGGACAAGGGGTTAGCTCCTACAATGAGCAGTTCTTC. Translating it yields CASSSGQGVSSYNEQFF.

V gene TRBV7-6 combines with J gene TRBJ2-7; D might be TRBD2 (5 bases). Germline assignment: CDR1 SGHVS and CDR2 FNYEAQ. The length of the CDR3 is 13 residues. The ends were cut back, 4 bases at V and 1 base at J, with 8 bases in the middle. The CDR3 coding sequence is TGTGCCAGCAGCTCCCAGCGGTCCTACGAGCAGTACTTC. It translates to CASSSQRSYEQYF.

The chain links TRBV18 to TRBJ2-5; D may be TRBD1 (6 bases). CDR1 and CDR2 from the germline V gene are KGHSH and LQKENI. The CDR3 spans 16 residues. Trimming took off 6 bases at V and 4 bases at J, with 21 bases between the two ends. The chain's CDR3 is CASSTGTPFPGETQYF. The CDR3 coding sequence is TGTGCCAGCTCCACCGGGACACCTTTTCCAGGAGAGACCCAGTACTTC.

This clone was picked up a small number of times. The chain links TRBV6-2 or TRBV6-3 to TRBJ1-2; D gene ambiguous. This CDR3 spans 14 amino acids. Trimming removed 4 bases at V and 2 bases at J, with 11 bases between. CDR1 MNHEY and CDR2 SVGEGT come from the germline V gene. In DNA, the CDR3 is TGTGCCAGCAGTTCCCCTGGCAGGAACTATGGCTACACCTTC. Translated: CASSSPGRNYGYTF.

This chain connects TRBV7-2 to TRBJ2-1; 8 bases align to TRBD1. J gave up 8 bases and V 4 bases, and 4 bases lay outside the gene matches. Germline-derived CDR1 and CDR2 are SGHTA and FQGNSA. CDR3 length equals 13 residues. In nucleotides, the CDR3 is TGTGCCAGCAGCTCCCAGGGGGCCTATGAGCAGTTCTTC. Protein sequence: CASSSQGAYEQFF.

This clone has only one observation. J is TRBJ2-7 and V is TRBV7-5; TRBD2 is the table's D call, not checked against the DNA. TRBV7-5 is a documented pseudogene. The length of the CDR3 is 15 residues. CDR3 protein: CARSLGTSGGGEQYF. In nucleotides, the CDR3 is TGTGCCAGAAGCCTCGGGACTAGCGGGGGCGGCGAGCAGTACTTC.

As to this clone: One junction end does not reproduce the germline sequence, and a read error may be involved. The V and J genes are TRBV3-1 (or the pseudogene TRBV3-2) and TRBJ2-2, with TRBD2 matching 7 bases. CDR3 size: 19 residues. Germline CDR1 reads LGHDT; CDR2 reads YNNKEL (reference sequence). CDR3 in amino acids: CASSPSRAGLAEKHRGAVF. As DNA, the CDR3 is TGTGCCAGCAGCCCCTCAAGAGCGGGACTCGCCGAAAAACACCGGGGAGCTGTTTTT.

The chain couples TRBV18 to TRBJ1-1; the D gene is possibly TRBD1 (5 bases). Germline V gene sequence: CDR1 KGHSH, CDR2 LQKENI. The CDR3 has 11 residues. V lost 2 bases and J lost 8, with 6 bases in between. The CDR3, as DNA: TGTGCCAGCTCACCAGACAGAGAAGCTTTCTTT. Residues: CASSPDREAFF.

The genes are TRBV5-1 and TRBJ1-2, with TRBD1 matching over 7 bases. With 4 bases clipped from V and 6 bases from J, the junction kept 9 bases outside the gene matches. CDR1 and CDR2 from the germline V gene are SGHRS and YFSETQ. CDR3 length: 14 residues. CDR3 region: CASSGTGDFNGYTF. The CDR3, as DNA: TGCGCCAGCAGCGGTACAGGGGATTTCAATGGCTACACCTTC.